The rows below give T cell receptor beta chains drawn from one sample of a study of T cell changes during pregnancy in multiple sclerosis. TCRdb keeps only in-frame clones here, not all; method: immunoSEQ multiplex PCR. The sample holds about 39,000 clones, over 75% seen once. The sequences come from CD4+ T cells from peripheral blood mononuclear cells, collected in the first trimester of pregnancy. The source is a female donor in good health, enrolled as a control in a pregnancy study. The CDR3 runs from the conserved cysteine through the conserved F or W. D genes are given only for firm matches. Size tells how often a clone was seen (once, few, many) or the class of an expanded clone, and some rows leave it out.

>TRBD2|TRBV5-1|TRBJ2-3|-
TGCGCCAGCAGGTCTAGGGCGGGGGGCACAGATACGCAGTATTTT
CASRSRAGGTDTQYF
>-|TRBV2|TRBJ2-1|once
TGTGCCAGCAGTGTATACAATGAGCAGTTCTTC
CASSVYNEQFF
>TRBD1|TRBV25-1|TRBJ1-2|-
TGTGCCAGCAGTGAAACACAGGGGGTCGGTAACTATGGCTACACCTTC
CASSETQGVGNYGYTF
>TRBD1|TRBV9|TRBJ2-7|-
TGTGCCAGCAACTCGTTGAGACAGGGGGGCGAGCAGTACTTC
CASNSLRQGGEQYF
>TRBD2|TRBV7-3|TRBJ2-1|-
TGTGCCAGCAGCCTTAGCGGGGCTTACAATGAGCAGTTCTTC
CASSLSGAYNEQFF
>TRBD1|TRBV10-1|TRBJ2-5|-
TGCGCCAGCAGTTCCGAAGGGACAGCACAAGAGACCCAGTACTTC
CASSSEGTAQETQYF
>-|TRBV11-2|TRBJ1-2|-
TGTGCCAGCAGCCCGGGGATTTTGGGAGGCTACACCTTC
CASSPGILGGYTF
>TRBD1|TRBV5-1|TRBJ1-2|once
TGCGCCAGCAGCACTGGGACAGGCGTAAACTATGGCTACACCTTC
CASSTGTGVNYGYTF
>TRBD2|TRBV9|TRBJ2-1|-
TGTGCCAGCAGCGTAGTGCGGGGGGGCTCCTACAATGAGCAGTTCTTC
CASSVVRGGSYNEQFF
>TRBD2|TRBV6-6|TRBJ2-1|-
TGTGCCAGCAGCCGTAGCGGGGGGGCCCAGGGTGAGCAGTTCTTC
CASSRSGGAQGEQFF
>-|TRBV2|TRBJ2-1|-
TGTGCCAGCAGTGTGGAAGGGGGCTACAATGAGCAGTTCTTC
CASSVEGGYNEQFF
>TRBD1|TRBV27|TRBJ1-1|-
TGTGCCAGCAGAGGGACAGGTTCCACTGAAGCTTTCTTT
CASRGTGSTEAFF
>TRBD1|TRBV7-9|TRBJ1-3|-
TGTGCCAGCAGCTCAGGACAGGGGGCAGGAAACACCATATATTTT
CASSSGQGAGNTIYF
>TRBD2|TRBV4-2|TRBJ2-3|once
TGTGCCAGCCGGGAAGCGGGGGGGCAAGATACGCAGTATTTT
CASREAGGQDTQYF
>TRBD1|TRBV10-3|TRBJ2-7|-
TGTGCCATCAGTGAGACTTTGACAGGGGCCCTACTTAAGTACTTC
CAISETLTGALLKYF
>-|TRBV15|TRBJ1-2|-
TGTGCCACCAGCGCTCGGGGGAGGACCCACTTCTATGGCTACACCTTC
CATSARGRTHFYGYTF
>-|TRBV7-9|TRBJ2-5|-
TGTGCCAGCAGCTTAGTCCCCCCGGGGGAGACCCAGTACTTC
CASSLVPPGETQYF
>-|TRBV7-8|TRBJ2-1|-
TGTGCCAGCAGCTTAGCCAGGGGCGAGCAGTTCTTC
CASSLARGEQFF
>-|TRBV16|TRBJ2-7|-
TGTGCCAGCAGCCCTGACAGTCTCTCGAAGAGCGAGCAGTACTTC
CASSPDSLSKSEQYF
>TRBD1|TRBV5-1|TRBJ1-4|-
TGCGCCAGCAGCAGCGGGACAGGGGGCTGGGGTGAAAAACTGTTTTTT
CASSSGTGGWGEKLFF
>-|TRBV5-5|TRBJ1-1|-
TGTGCCAGCAGCTTAACCCATGGGACAGAAGCTTTCTTT
CASSLTHGTEAFF
>-|TRBV11-2|TRBJ2-5|-
TGTGCCAGCAGCTTTGGACGGGGAGTACAAGAGACCCAGTACTTC
CASSFGRGVQETQYF
>TRBD1|TRBV5-1|TRBJ1-3|-
TGCGCCAGCAGCCTCTCAGGGGGCGATGGAAACACCATATATTTT
CASSLSGGDGNTIYF
>-|TRBV6-4|TRBJ1-1|-
TGTGCCAGCAGCCCCTATTCGAACACTGAAGCTTTCTTT
CASSPYSNTEAFF
>TRBD2|TRBV6-1|TRBJ2-3|once
TGTGCCAGCAGTGAAAGGCCGGGGGGGGATACGCAGTATTTT
CASSERPGGDTQYF
>-|TRBV6-5|TRBJ2-5|-
TGTGCCAGCAGTTACTCAAACCCAGCGGGAGAGACCCAGTACTTC
CASSYSNPAGETQYF
>-|TRBV29-1|TRBJ2-5|-
TGCAGCGTTGGGAGAATCGGAGAGACCCAGTACTTC
CSVGRIGETQYF
>-|TRBV19|TRBJ1-2|once
TGTGCCAGTAGCGCGGCAACAGGGACCGGTTCGGCTAACTATGGCTACACCTTC
CASSAATGTGSANYGYTF
>-|TRBV4-3|TRBJ2-5|-
TGCGCCAGCAGCCAAGATTATGGGGGTGGCGGGGCCCTCCAAGAGACCCAGTACTTC
CASSQDYGGGGALQETQYF
>-|TRBV18|TRBJ1-1|once
TGTGCCAGCTCCGCGGGGGAGAGGTCTGAAGCTTTCTTT
CASSAGERSEAFF
>-|TRBV4-3|TRBJ1-1|-
TGCGCCAGCAGCCACGATAACGGAGTAGCTTTCTTT
CASSHDNGVAFF
>TRBD2|TRBV11-2|TRBJ2-7|few
TGTGCCAGCAGTTTAGCGGGGGGGCGCGAGCAGTACTTC
CASSLAGGREQYF
>-|TRBV19|TRBJ2-3|-
TGTGCCAGTAGTAACCGGGACTTTTCCACAGATACGCAGTATTTT
CASSNRDFSTDTQYF
>TRBD1|TRBV14|TRBJ1-2|-
TGTGCCAGCAGCCCCTATCCGGACAGGGGAGTCGGCTACACCTTC
CASSPYPDRGVGYTF
>-|TRBV18|TRBJ1-2|-
TGTGCCAGCTCACCACCGTCGAGGACATTTGGGGGGAAGACCTTC
CASSPPSRTFGGKTF
>TRBD1|TRBV6-1|TRBJ1-1|-
TGTGCCAGCAGGAACAGGGGGCCGGGCACTGAAGCTTTCTTT
CASRNRGPGTEAFF
>TRBD2|TRBV4-2|TRBJ2-1|-
TGTGCCAGCAGCCAAGACAAGCGGGGGGGCAATGAGCAGTTCTTC
CASSQDKRGGNEQFF
>TRBD2|TRBV4-1|TRBJ2-5|-
TGCGCCAGCAGCCAGGCCGGGACTAAAGTAGAGACCCAGTACTTC
CASSQAGTKVETQYF
>-|TRBV6-6|TRBJ1-3|-
TGTGCCAGCACCCAAGGGGGGGTTACAAACACCATATATTTT
CASTQGGVTNTIYF
>-|TRBV15|TRBJ2-1|-
TGTGCCACCAGCGGCAGAACCTACAATGAGCAGTTCTTC
CATSGRTYNEQFF
>TRBD1|TRBV6-5|TRBJ2-5|-
TGTGCCAGCAGTAACCGGGACAGCCAAGAGACCCAGTACTTC
CASSNRDSQETQYF
>TRBD1|TRBV4-3|TRBJ2-3|-
TGCGCCAGCAGCCAAGAGAGGACAGGGGCGGATACGCAGTATTTT
CASSQERTGADTQYF
>-|TRBV6-1|TRBJ2-7|-
TGTGCCAGCAGTGAACCGGGACTGCCCCTATGGGGTTCCTACGAGCAGTACTTC
CASSEPGLPLWGSYEQYF
>TRBD1|TRBV7-9|TRBJ1-1|-
TGTGCCAGCAGCTTCCACAGGGGCGTGGACACTGAAGCTTTCTTT
CASSFHRGVDTEAFF
>TRBD1|TRBV27|TRBJ2-5|-
TGTGCCAGCAGTTTATCGACAGGGGGCCGAGAGACCCAGTACTTC
CASSLSTGGRETQYF
>-|TRBV18|TRBJ1-4|-
TGTGCCAGCTCACCACTCGGACTCCCGCATAATGAAAAACTGTTTTTT
CASSPLGLPHNEKLFF
>TRBD1|TRBV5-1|TRBJ2-7|-
TGCGCCAGCAGCGGGACAGGGAGATCCTACGAGCAGTACTTC
CASSGTGRSYEQYF
>-|TRBV6-1|TRBJ1-5|-
TGTGCCAGCAGGGGAGAGCATAGCAATCAGCCCCAGCATTTT
CASRGEHSNQPQHF
>-|TRBV28|TRBJ1-1|-
TGTGCCAGCAGTTTACTTAAGAGGGGGAGAATGAACACTGAAGCTTTCTTT
CASSLLKRGRMNTEAFF
>TRBD1|TRBV5-1|TRBJ1-2|-
TGCGCCAGCAGCTTGGGACAGGGACAGACCCGTAACTATGGCTACACCTTC
CASSLGQGQTRNYGYTF
>TRBD1|TRBV7-9|TRBJ1-2|-
TGTGCCAGCAGCTTAGCCGGGACAGCCTTCTATGGCTACACCTTC
CASSLAGTAFYGYTF
>TRBD1|TRBV6-6|TRBJ1-1|-
TGTGCCAGCAGTTACCCCGGCAGGGGGCAAACTGAAGCTTTCTTT
CASSYPGRGQTEAFF
>-|TRBV10-3|TRBJ2-7|once
TGTGCCAGGGACTCTCAGGGACCCTACGAGCAGTACTTC
CARDSQGPYEQYF
>-|TRBV10-3|TRBJ1-1|-
TGTGCCATCAGTGAACGTACAGGGAGAGCTGAAGCTTTCTTT
CAISERTGRAEAFF
>TRBD2|TRBV7-3|TRBJ2-2|-
TGTGCCAGCGCCTCTGGAGCGGGGGGGCCAGGCACCGGGGAGCTGTTTTTT
CASASGAGGPGTGELFF
>-|TRBV19|TRBJ1-4|-
TGTGCCAGTAGTATTTCGAGAATCCGTATGGGGGGTAATGAAAAACTGTTTTTT
CASSISRIRMGGNEKLFF
>-|TRBV7-9|TRBJ1-1|few
TGTGCCAGCAGCCCTGGACAGACTAACACTGAAGCTTTCTTT
CASSPGQTNTEAFF